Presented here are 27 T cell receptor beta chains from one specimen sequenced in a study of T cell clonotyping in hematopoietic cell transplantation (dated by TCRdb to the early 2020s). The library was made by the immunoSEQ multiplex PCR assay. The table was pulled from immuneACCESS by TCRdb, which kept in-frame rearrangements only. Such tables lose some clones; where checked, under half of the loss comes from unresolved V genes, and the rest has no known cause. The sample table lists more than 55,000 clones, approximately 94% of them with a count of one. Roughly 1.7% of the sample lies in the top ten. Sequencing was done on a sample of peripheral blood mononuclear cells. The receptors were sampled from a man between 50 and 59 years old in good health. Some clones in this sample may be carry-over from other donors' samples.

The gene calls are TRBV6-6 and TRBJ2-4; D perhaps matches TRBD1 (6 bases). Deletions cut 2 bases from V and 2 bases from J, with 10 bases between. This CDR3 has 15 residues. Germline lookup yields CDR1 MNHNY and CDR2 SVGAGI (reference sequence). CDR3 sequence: CASSYQTGTKNIQYF. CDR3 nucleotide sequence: TGTGCCAGCAGTTACCAAACAGGGACCAAAAACATTCAGTACTTC.

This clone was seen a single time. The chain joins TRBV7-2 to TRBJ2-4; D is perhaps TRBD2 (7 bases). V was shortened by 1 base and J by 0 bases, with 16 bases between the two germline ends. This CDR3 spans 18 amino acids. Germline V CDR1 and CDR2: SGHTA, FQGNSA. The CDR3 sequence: CASSLDGRRGLAKNIQYF. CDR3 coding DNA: TGTGCCAGCAGCTTAGATGGGAGGCGGGGGCTAGCCAAAAACATTCAGTACTTC.

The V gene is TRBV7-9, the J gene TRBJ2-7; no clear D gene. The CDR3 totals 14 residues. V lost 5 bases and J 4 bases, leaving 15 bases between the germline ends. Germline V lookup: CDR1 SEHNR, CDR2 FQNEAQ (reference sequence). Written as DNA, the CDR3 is TGTGCCAGCAGCCCCGGGTCTATTCTATACGAGCAGTACTTC. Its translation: CASSPGSILYEQYF.

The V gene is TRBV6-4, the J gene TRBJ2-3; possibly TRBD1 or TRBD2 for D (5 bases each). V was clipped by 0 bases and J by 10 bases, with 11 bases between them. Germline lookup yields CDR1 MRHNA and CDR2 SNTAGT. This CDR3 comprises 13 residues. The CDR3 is CASSDSILGAQYF. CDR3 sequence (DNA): TGTGCCAGCAGTGACTCGATACTAGGGGCGCAGTATTTT.

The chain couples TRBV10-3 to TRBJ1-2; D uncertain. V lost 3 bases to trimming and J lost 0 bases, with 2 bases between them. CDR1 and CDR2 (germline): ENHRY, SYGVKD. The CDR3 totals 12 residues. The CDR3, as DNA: TGTGCCATCAGTGAAACTAACTATGGCTACACCTTC. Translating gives CAISETNYGYTF.

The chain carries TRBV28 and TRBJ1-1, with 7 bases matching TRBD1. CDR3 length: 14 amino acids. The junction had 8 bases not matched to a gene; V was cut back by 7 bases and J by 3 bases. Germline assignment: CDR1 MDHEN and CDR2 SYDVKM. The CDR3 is CASIPGRGHTEAFF. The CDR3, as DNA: TGTGCCAGCATCCCCGGGAGGGGGCACACTGAAGCTTTCTTT.

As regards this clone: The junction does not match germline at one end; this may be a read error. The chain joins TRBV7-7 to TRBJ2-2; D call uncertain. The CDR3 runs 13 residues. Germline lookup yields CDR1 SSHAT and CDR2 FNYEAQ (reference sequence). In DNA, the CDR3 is TGTGCTAGCAGCTTAGACAATGGCGGGGAGCTGTTTTTT. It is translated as CASSLDNGGELFF.

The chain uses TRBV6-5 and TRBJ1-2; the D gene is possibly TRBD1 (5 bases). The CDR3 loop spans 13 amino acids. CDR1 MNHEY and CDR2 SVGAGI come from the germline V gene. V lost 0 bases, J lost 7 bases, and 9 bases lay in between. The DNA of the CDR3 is TGTGCCAGCAGTTACTCACGGACATTTGGCTACACCTTC. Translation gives CASSYSRTFGYTF.

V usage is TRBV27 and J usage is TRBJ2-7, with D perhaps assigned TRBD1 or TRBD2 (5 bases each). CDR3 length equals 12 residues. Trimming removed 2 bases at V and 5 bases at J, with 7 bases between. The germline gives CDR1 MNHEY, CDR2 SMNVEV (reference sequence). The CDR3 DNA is TGTGCCAGCAGTTTAGGGGGTCACGAGCAGTACTTC. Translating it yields CASSLGGHEQYF.

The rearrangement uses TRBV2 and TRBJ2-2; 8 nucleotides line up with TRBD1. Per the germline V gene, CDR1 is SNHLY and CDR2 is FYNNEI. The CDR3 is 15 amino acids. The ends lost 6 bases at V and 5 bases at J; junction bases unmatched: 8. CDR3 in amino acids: CASRLDRGITGELFF. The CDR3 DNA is TGTGCCAGCAGACTAGACAGGGGAATAACCGGGGAGCTGTTTTTT.

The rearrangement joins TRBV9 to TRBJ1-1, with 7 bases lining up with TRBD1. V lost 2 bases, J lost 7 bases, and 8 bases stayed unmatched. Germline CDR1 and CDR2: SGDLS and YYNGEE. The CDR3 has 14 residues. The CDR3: CASSVRERQGEAFF. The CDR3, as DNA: TGTGCCAGCAGCGTTAGGGAACGACAGGGTGAAGCTTTCTTT.

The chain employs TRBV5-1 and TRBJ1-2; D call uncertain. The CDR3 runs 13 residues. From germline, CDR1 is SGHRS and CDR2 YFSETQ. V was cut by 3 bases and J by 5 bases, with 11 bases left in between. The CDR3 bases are TGCGCCAGCAGCTCGTCTGAGGGTTATGGCTACACCTTC. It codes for CASSSSEGYGYTF.

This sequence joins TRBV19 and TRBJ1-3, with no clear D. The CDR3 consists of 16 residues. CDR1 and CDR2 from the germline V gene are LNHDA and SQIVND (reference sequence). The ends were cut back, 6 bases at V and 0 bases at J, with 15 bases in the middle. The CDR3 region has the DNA TGTGCCAGTAGCCCCTCGCGGGCGGCCTCTGGAAACACCATATATTTT. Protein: CASSPSRAASGNTIYF. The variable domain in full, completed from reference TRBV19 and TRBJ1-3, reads DGGITQSPKYLFRKEGQNVTLSCEQNLNHDAMYWYRQDPGQGLRLIYYSQIVNDFQKGDIAEGYSVSREKKESFPLTVTSAQKNPTAFYLCASSPSRAASGNTIYFGEGSWLTVV.

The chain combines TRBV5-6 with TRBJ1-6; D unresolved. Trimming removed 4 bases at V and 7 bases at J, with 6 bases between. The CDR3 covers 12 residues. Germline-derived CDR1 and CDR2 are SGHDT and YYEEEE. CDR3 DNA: TGTGCCAGCAGCCGGGCGAATTCACCCCTCCACTTT. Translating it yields CASSRANSPLHF.

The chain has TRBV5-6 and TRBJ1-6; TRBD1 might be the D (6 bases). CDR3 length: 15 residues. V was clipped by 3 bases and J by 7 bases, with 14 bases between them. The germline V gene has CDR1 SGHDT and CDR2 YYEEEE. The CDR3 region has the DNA TGTGCCAGCAGCTCGGCACAGGGAGGGAATTCACCCCTCCACTTT. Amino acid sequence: CASSSAQGGNSPLHF.

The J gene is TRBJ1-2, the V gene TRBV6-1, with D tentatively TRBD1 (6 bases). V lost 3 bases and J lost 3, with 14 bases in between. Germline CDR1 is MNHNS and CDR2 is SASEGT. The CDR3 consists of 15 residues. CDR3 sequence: CASSDQYRDYYGYTF. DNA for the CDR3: TGTGCCAGCAGTGATCAGTACAGGGATTACTATGGCTACACCTTC.

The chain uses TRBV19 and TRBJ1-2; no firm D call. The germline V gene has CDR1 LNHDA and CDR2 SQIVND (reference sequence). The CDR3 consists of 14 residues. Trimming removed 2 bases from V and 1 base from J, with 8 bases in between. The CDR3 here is CASSIPTGNYGYTF. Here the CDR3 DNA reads TGTGCCAGTAGTATACCGACCGGTAACTATGGCTACACCTTC.

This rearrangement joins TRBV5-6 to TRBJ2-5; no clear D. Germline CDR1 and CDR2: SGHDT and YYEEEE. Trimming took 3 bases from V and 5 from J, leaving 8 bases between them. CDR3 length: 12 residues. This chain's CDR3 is CASSWARETQYF. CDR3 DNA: TGTGCCAGCAGCTGGGCTCGGGAGACCCAGTACTTC.

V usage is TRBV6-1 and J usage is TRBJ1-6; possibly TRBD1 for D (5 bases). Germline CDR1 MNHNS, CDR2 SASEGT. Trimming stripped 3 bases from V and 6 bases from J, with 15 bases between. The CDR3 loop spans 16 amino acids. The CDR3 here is CASSDWTWRTNSPLHF. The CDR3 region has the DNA TGTGCCAGCAGTGACTGGACATGGCGGACTAATTCACCCCTCCACTTT.

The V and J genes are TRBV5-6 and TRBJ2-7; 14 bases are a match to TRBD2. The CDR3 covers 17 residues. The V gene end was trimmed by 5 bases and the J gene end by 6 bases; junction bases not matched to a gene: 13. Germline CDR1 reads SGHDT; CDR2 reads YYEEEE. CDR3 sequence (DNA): TGTGCCAGCAGGCGACTAGCGGGAGGGCCTAGCGTCCCCGAGCAGTACTTC. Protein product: CASRRLAGGPSVPEQYF.

This CDR3 reads CASLPGDEQYF. CDR3 DNA sequence: TGTGCCAGCCTCCCCGGGGACGAGCAGTACTTC. V is TRBV27 and J is TRBJ2-7, with a weak D call TRBD2 (5 bases). The V end lost 8 bases, the J end lost 5 bases, and 10 bases lay between the germline ends. The CDR3 extends over 11 amino acids. Germline CDR1 reads MNHEY; CDR2 reads SMNVEV (reference sequence).

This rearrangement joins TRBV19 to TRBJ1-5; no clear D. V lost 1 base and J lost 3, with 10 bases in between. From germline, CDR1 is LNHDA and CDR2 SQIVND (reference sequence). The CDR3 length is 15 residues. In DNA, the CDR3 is TGTGCCAGTAGTATAGGGGGTCTTTCCAATCAGCCCCAGCATTTT. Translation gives CASSIGGLSNQPQHF.

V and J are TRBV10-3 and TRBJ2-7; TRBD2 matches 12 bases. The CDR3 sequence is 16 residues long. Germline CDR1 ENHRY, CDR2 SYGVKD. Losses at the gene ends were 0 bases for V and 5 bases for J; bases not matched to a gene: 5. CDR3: CAISESRTSGVNEQYF. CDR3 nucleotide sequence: TGTGCCATCAGTGAGTCGAGGACTAGCGGGGTAAACGAGCAGTACTTC.

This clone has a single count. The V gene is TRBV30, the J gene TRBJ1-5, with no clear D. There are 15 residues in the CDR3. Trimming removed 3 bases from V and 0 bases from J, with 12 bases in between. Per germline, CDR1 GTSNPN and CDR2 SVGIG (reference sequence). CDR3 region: CAWSPSPYSNQPQHF. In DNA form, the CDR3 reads TGTGCCTGGAGCCCCTCCCCATATAGCAATCAGCCCCAGCATTTT.

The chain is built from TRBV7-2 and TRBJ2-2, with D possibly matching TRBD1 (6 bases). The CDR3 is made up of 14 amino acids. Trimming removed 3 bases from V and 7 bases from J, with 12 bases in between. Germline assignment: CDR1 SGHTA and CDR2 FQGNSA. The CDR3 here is CASSLGQGHGELFF. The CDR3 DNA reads TGTGCCAGCAGCTTGGGGCAGGGGCACGGGGAGCTGTTTTTT.

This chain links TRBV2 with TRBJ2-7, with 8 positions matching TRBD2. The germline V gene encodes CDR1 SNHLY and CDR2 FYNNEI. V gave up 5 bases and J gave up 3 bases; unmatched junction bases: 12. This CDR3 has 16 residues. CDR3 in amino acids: CASSLPRSGGHYEQYF. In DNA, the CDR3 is TGTGCCAGCAGTCTCCCGAGGAGCGGGGGACACTACGAGCAGTACTTC. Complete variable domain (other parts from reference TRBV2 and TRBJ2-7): EPEVTQTPSHQVTQMGQEVILRCVPISNHLYFYWYRQILGQKVEFLVSFYNNEISEKSEIFDDQFSVERPDGSNFTLKIRSTKLEDSAMYFCASSLPRSGGHYEQYFGPGTRLTVT.

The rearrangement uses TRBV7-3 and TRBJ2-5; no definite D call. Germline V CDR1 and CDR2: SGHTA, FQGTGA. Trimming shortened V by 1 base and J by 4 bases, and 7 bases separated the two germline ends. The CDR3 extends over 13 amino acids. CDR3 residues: CASSLRERETQYF. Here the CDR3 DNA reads TGTGCCAGCAGCTTAAGGGAAAGAGAGACCCAGTACTTC.